This T cell receptor (beta chain) was found in a study of T cell responses to AZD1222 COVID-19 vaccine. Study findings and constraints: Recipients of AZD1222 seropositive at baseline numbered only six or seven.

Only in-frame clones appear in the TCRdb table, and some are missing; sequencing was by immunoSEQ multiplex PCR. Of roughly 100,000 clones in the sample, about 88% were seen once. Trimming pared 4 bases from V and 0 bases from J, leaving 19 bases between. The CDR3 totals 18 residues. The germline V gene encodes CDR1 SGHAT and CDR2 FQNNGV. As regards this clone: Antigen specificity is unknown.

This chain connects TRBV11-2 to TRBJ1-5; D gene uncertain. This receptor was taken from an adult who received the AZD1222 COVID-19 vaccine. This specimen consisted of peripheral blood, obtained 28 days after the second AZD1222 dose. CDR3 bases: TGTGCCAGCAGCTCGGAGCTTCGGAACGTCCTTAGCAATCAGCCCCAGCATTTT. Translation: CASSSELRNVLSNQPQHF. The entire variable domain, with the rest obtained from reference TRBV11-2 and TRBJ1-5, is as follows: EAGVAQSPRYKIIEKRQSVAFWCNPISGHATLYWYQQILGQGPKLLIQFQNNGVVDDSQLPKDRFSAERLKGVDSTLKIQPAKLEDSAVYLCASSSELRNVLSNQPQHFGDGTRLSIL.